This T cell receptor (beta chain) stems from a study of blood T cells in healthy people across ages (dated by TCRdb to between 2014 and 2017). Describing the broader study: In model experiments, roughly one uniquely barcoded TCR beta cDNA molecule per two T cells was captured by template switching. To track age-related changes in TCR beta repertoire diversity, the study relied on deep sequencing normalized with unique cDNA molecular identifiers. To avoid experimental bias, donors of different ages were randomly spread across the sequencing lanes. Using the same blood draw, the study looked at two additional independent replicas of 1 million unique cDNA reads for two donors, one aged 18 to 29 and the other aged 80 or older. The donors were split into four age groups: young (average 16 years), middle-aged (about 40), aged (roughly 60) and long-lived (about 82).

Overall study results and their limits: Because the CMV infection status of the donors was unknown, age-related changes in expanded clonotypes may potentially have been confounded. Compared with the aged group, the long-lived group had more naive CD4+ T cells, fewer expanded clones and increased TCR diversity, suggesting age selection. There was a strong correlation between observed TCR beta diversity and the percentage of naive T cells measured by flow cytometry. Observed TCR beta diversity per million T cells fell roughly linearly with age, and a significant reduction was already apparent by age about 43. Total diversity estimates from one million sequenced T cells were considered lower bounds and underestimates. Bulk unsorted PBMC profiling prevented conclusive comparison of naive and antigen-experienced compartments.

The library came from 5' RACE. Data came from an Illumina HiSeq 2500. A second PCR of about 7 to 12 cycles was run with a J-beta primer mix and a sample-barcoded 5' primer. Each TCR beta cDNA molecule received a unique molecular identifier from a template-switch 5' adaptor carrying 12 random nucleotides. Each sample yielded at least 2.5 million CDR3-containing paired-end reads. The Mint cDNA synthesis kit, primed by a TRBC-specific oligonucleotide, was used to synthesize first-strand cDNA from all RNA. Following uracil-DNA glycosylase treatment, a first 18-cycle PCR with universal primers M1SS and BC2_uni_R was performed on all cDNA. The paper's data handling went like this. For normalization, 1 million high-quality reads were randomly selected from each sample, with every read carrying a distinct molecular identifier. Reads sharing molecular identifiers were discarded rather than binned into consensus sequences. MiTCR, set to a Q25 quality threshold and the strictest error-elimination algorithm, was used for CDR3 identification, clonotype clustering and error correction. Lower-bound total TCR beta diversity was estimated with a nonparametric unseen species model using Euler transformation. The public reads were reanalyzed by TCRdb: fastp trimming at Q25, MiXCR alignment, in-frame beta chains only. Identical CDR3 protein sequences are pooled into one entry, listed with their most common genes and DNA. Here the V and J calls rest on TCRdb's processing, not on the authors' analysis. This sample is represented by about 1.8 million distinct CDR3 sequences; 49% of them were singletons. The ten largest clones capture roughly 2.1% of the sample.

Points on this clonotype: This clone's antigen is unknown. Germline is not matched at one junction end, which may reflect a read error.

The donors were 40 or so Caucasian individuals from Russia, aged roughly 6 to 90 years, who were systemically healthy. Each donor gave around 9.5 milliliters of peripheral blood, collected into EDTA-treated Vacutainer tubes. Ficoll-Paque density-gradient centrifugation was used to isolate PBMCs, with at least 6.5 million per sample. Trizol reagent was used to extract total RNA from PBMCs, with at least 5.5 micrograms per sample. For every donor, flow cytometry on a PBMC aliquot measured the percentage of naive CD45RAhigh/CD27high T cells. This TCR was recovered from a woman in her forties in good health. The sample was blood.

The nucleotide sequence reads as follows: TGTGCCAGCTGCAGGGCCCTCCTTTACAGTGAGCAGTTCTTC. Its translation reads: CASCRALLYSEQFF. In this chain, TRBV28 is recombined with TRBJ2-1; D gene: possibly TRBD1, on 5 matching bases. In the germline V gene, CDR1 corresponds to MDHEN and CDR2 to SYDVKM. The CDR3 sequence holds 14 residues, the cysteine and phenylalanine included. Of the read, only the CDR3 DNA is kept; its 42 bases are in frame from base 1. Reference TRBV28 and TRBJ2-1 proteins supply the regions before and after the CDR3; the full variable domain is: DVKVTQSSRYLVKRTGEKVFLECVQDMDHENMFWYRQDPGLGLRLIYFSYDVKMKEKGDIPEGYSVSREKKERFSLILESASTNQTSMYLCASCRALLYSEQFFGPGTRLTVL.